Listed below are T cell receptor beta chains from one sample, sequenced in a study of T cells in narcolepsy. Clones were read by immunoSEQ multiplex PCR, and TCRdb kept only the in-frame ones, dropping some. The sample lists 15,000 to 16,000 clones, 65% to 90% occurring once. The source material was memory (CD45RA-) CD4+ T cells from blood. The source of these receptors is a human donor in good health. Both conserved end residues are part of each CDR3. The D gene is left open where the match is weak. Size is omitted from some rows. Given values are once, few, many or a class for expanded clones.

v_call	clone_size	d_call	j_call	cdr3_aa	cdr3_nt
TRBV5-3	few	TRBD2	TRBJ2-7	CARSSRTSGTYEQYF	TGTGCCAGAAGCTCCCGGACTAGCGGGACCTACGAGCAGTACTTC
TRBV6-1	.	TRBD2	TRBJ2-7	CASSEASGSYEQYF	TGTGCCAGCAGTGAGGCTAGCGGTTCCTACGAGCAGTACTTC
TRBV6-1	once	.	TRBJ2-7	CASRLGAGASYEQYF	TGTGCCAGCAGGTTGGGGGCAGGGGCCTCCTACGAGCAGTACTTC
TRBV19	few	TRBD2	TRBJ2-1	CASSISITSGRFF	TGTGCCAGTAGTATCTCCATTACTAGCGGGAGGTTCTTC
TRBV5-6	.	TRBD2	TRBJ2-7	CASSSLAGGTYEQYF	TGTGCCAGCAGCTCACTAGCGGGGGGTACCTACGAGCAGTACTTC
TRBV29-1	.	TRBD1	TRBJ1-1	CSVDPGTGGVIEAFF	TGCAGCGTTGATCCCGGGACAGGTGGGGTGATAGAAGCTTTCTTT
TRBV18	.	TRBD1	TRBJ2-7	CASSPTGWYEQYF	TGTGCCAGCTCACCGACAGGGTGGTACGAGCAGTACTTC
TRBV29-1	.	.	TRBJ1-1	CSVVDSLGTEAFF	TGCAGCGTTGTAGACAGTCTGGGCACTGAAGCTTTCTTT
TRBV2	.	.	TRBJ1-3	CASSEMGTIYF	TGTGCCAGCAGTGAAATGGGCACCATATATTTT
TRBV5-4	.	.	TRBJ1-2	CASSLDQRLGGYTF	TGTGCCAGCAGCTTGGACCAGCGCCTGGGGGGCTACACCTTC
TRBV7-6	few	.	TRBJ2-2	CASSLAFGELFF	TGTGCCAGCAGCTTAGCGTTCGGGGAGCTGTTTTTT
TRBV5-4	.	.	TRBJ2-1	CASSSDRESRFF	TGTGCCAGCAGCTCCGACCGGGAGTCCCGGTTCTTC
TRBV9	once	.	TRBJ1-1	CASSATLNTEAFF	TGTGCCAGCAGCGCAACTCTGAACACTGAAGCTTTCTTT
TRBV6-5	.	.	TRBJ1-1	CASNPSQRGTEAFF	TGTGCCAGCAACCCGTCCCAGCGGGGGACTGAAGCTTTCTTT
TRBV21-1	.	.	TRBJ1-2	CASSYRQEDYGYTF	TGTGCCAGCAGCTATCGACAGGAAGACTATGGCTACACCTTC
TRBV11-2	once	.	TRBJ2-5	CASSFAGARSETQYF	TGTGCCAGCAGCTTCGCGGGGGCAAGATCGGAGACCCAGTACTTC
TRBV2	.	.	TRBJ1-3	CASSGIGGGNTIYF	TGTGCCAGCAGTGGGATTGGAGGGGGAAACACCATATATTTT
TRBV19	once	TRBD1	TRBJ2-6	CASRDRGSGANVLTF	TGTGCCAGCCGGGACAGGGGCTCTGGGGCCAACGTCCTGACTTTC
TRBV5-3	few	.	TRBJ2-1	CARSSGVGGGHNEQFF	TGTGCCAGAAGTAGCGGTGTAGGGGGTGGGCACAATGAGCAGTTCTTC
TRBV23-1	.	TRBD1	TRBJ2-2	CASRTGRTGELFF	TGCGCCAGCAGGACAGGGCGCACCGGGGAGCTGTTTTTT
TRBV5-4	.	TRBD2	TRBJ2-1	CASSLAGLAGDNEQFF	TGTGCCAGCAGCTTGGCCGGACTAGCGGGGGACAATGAGCAGTTCTTC
TRBV4-3	.	.	TRBJ1-4	CASSQGGSGEKLFF	TGCGCCAGCAGCCAGGGAGGGAGTGGAGAAAAACTGTTTTTT
TRBV18	.	.	TRBJ2-6	CASSPFMGRRNSGANVLTF	TGTGCCAGCTCACCATTCATGGGGAGGCGTAACTCTGGGGCCAACGTCCTGACTTTC
TRBV30	.	.	TRBJ1-2	CAWSGRLADYGYTF	TGTGCCTGGAGTGGACGTTTGGCCGACTATGGCTACACCTTC
TRBV5-4	.	TRBD1	TRBJ2-1	CASSRQGQGYNEQFF	TGTGCCAGCAGCCGCCAGGGACAGGGGTACAATGAGCAGTTCTTC
TRBV5-6	.	TRBD2	TRBJ2-3	CASSQTLPGLQSTDTQYF	TGTGCCAGCAGCCAAACCCTACCGGGACTACAATCCACAGATACGCAGTATTTT
TRBV2	.	TRBD2	TRBJ2-2	CASSPLSSGTGELFF	TGTGCCAGCAGTCCCCTCAGTAGCGGGACCGGGGAGCTGTTTTTT
TRBV5-5	once	.	TRBJ2-1	CASSLAVGGDYNEQFF	TGTGCCAGCAGCTTGGCCGTTGGCGGGGACTACAATGAGCAGTTCTTC
TRBV14	.	.	TRBJ2-7	CASSQGRASYEQYF	TGTGCCAGCAGCCAAGGGAGGGCATCCTACGAGCAGTACTTC
TRBV27	.	.	TRBJ1-4	CASSRGGGARFEKLFF	TGTGCCAGCAGCCGAGGGGGGGGAGCCCGGTTTGAAAAACTGTTTTTT
TRBV5-4	.	.	TRBJ1-1	CASSTGLRTEAFF	TGTGCCAGCAGTACAGGGTTAAGAACTGAAGCTTTCTTT
TRBV29-1	once	TRBD2	TRBJ2-1	CSVEGFSGALSSYNEQFF	TGCAGCGTTGAGGGATTTAGCGGGGCCTTGAGCTCCTACAATGAGCAGTTCTTC
TRBV7-6	.	TRBD1	TRBJ2-3	CASSPRQGGGTDTQYF	TGTGCCAGCAGCCCTAGACAGGGGGGAGGCACAGATACGCAGTATTTT
TRBV18	.	.	TRBJ2-4	CASSSVDPGGIQYF	TGTGCCAGCTCATCCGTCGACCCTGGGGGCATTCAGTACTTC
TRBV30	.	TRBD1	TRBJ1-1	CALGQGNTEAFF	TGTGCCCTCGGACAGGGAAACACTGAAGCTTTCTTT
TRBV6-1	few	TRBD1	TRBJ2-7	CASYPGQGAEQYF	TGTGCCAGCTATCCAGGGCAGGGGGCCGAGCAGTACTTC
TRBV6-6	.	TRBD1	TRBJ1-2	CASSLEGQGYGYTF	TGTGCCAGCAGCCTCGAGGGACAGGGCTATGGCTACACCTTC
TRBV5-1	.	.	TRBJ2-7	CASSSQPTYEQYF	TGCGCCAGCAGCTCTCAGCCCACCTACGAGCAGTACTTC
TRBV7-9	.	.	TRBJ2-1	CASSFSVRVGEQFF	TGTGCCAGCAGCTTTTCGGTCAGGGTGGGTGAGCAGTTCTTC
TRBV19	.	TRBD1	TRBJ2-7	CASSTTGTASSYEQYF	TGTGCCAGTAGTACTACCGGGACAGCGAGCTCCTACGAGCAGTACTTC
TRBV11-2	once	.	TRBJ2-3	CASSVRGGNPSTDTQYF	TGTGCCAGCAGCGTTCGGGGTGGGAACCCTAGCACAGATACGCAGTATTTT
TRBV11-3	.	.	TRBJ1-4	CASSLSGTNEKLFF	TGTGCCAGCAGCCTCAGTGGAACTAATGAAAAACTGTTTTTT
TRBV7-9	few	.	TRBJ1-1	CASSWGNTEAFF	TGTGCCAGCAGCTGGGGGAACACTGAAGCTTTCTTT
TRBV28	.	.	TRBJ1-2	CASSSTALNYGYTF	TGTGCCAGCAGCTCCACCGCTCTTAACTATGGCTACACCTTC
TRBV25-1	.	TRBD1	TRBJ2-7	CASSVIDRDNYEQYF	TGTGCCAGCAGTGTAATCGACAGGGATAACTACGAGCAGTACTTC
TRBV5-6	.	TRBD2	TRBJ2-7	CASSSLAGVIYEQYF	TGTGCCAGCAGCTCCTTAGCGGGAGTAATCTACGAGCAGTACTTC
TRBV25-1	.	.	TRBJ1-6	CASSEGTRASPLHF	TGTGCCAGCAGTGAGGGGACCCGGGCTTCACCCCTCCACTTT
TRBV7-6	.	TRBD2	TRBJ2-3	CASSLFGRDGRADTQYF	TGTGCCAGCAGCTTATTCGGTCGGGACGGGAGGGCAGATACGCAGTATTTT
TRBV6-4	.	TRBD2	TRBJ2-7	CASSDSGTGLQYYEQYF	TGTGCCAGCAGTGACTCTGGTACGGGACTACAATACTACGAGCAGTACTTC
TRBV6-1	.	TRBD2	TRBJ2-3	CASSEAPGLVFTDTQYF	TGTGCCAGCAGTGAAGCACCGGGACTAGTGTTCACAGATACGCAGTATTTT
TRBV9	.	TRBD2	TRBJ2-1	CASSVDPISGVVNEQFF	TGTGCCAGCAGCGTAGACCCTATTAGCGGGGTCGTTAATGAGCAGTTCTTC
TRBV6-1	.	.	TRBJ1-2	CASSDPGQKGYTF	TGTGCCAGCAGTGATCCGGGGCAGAAGGGCTACACCTTC
TRBV5-8	.	.	TRBJ2-1	CASSLEVAYNEQFF	TGTGCCAGCAGCTTGGAAGTGGCGTACAATGAGCAGTTCTTC
TRBV19	.	.	TRBJ1-2	CASSIGGRTGYTF	TGTGCCAGTAGTATAGGAGGACGCACTGGCTACACCTTC
TRBV19	once	.	TRBJ2-1	CASSRLVYNEQFF	TGTGCCAGTAGTAGACTAGTCTACAATGAGCAGTTCTTC
TRBV5-1	.	.	TRBJ2-5	CASSPGMGETQYF	TGCGCCAGCAGCCCCGGCATGGGAGAGACCCAGTACTTC
TRBV14	.	.	TRBJ2-1	CASSQVILQGEQFF	TGTGCCAGCAGCCAAGTTATCCTCCAGGGGGAGCAGTTCTTC
TRBV5-4	.	TRBD1	TRBJ2-7	CASSRQGAGYEQYF	TGTGCCAGCAGTCGGCAGGGGGCGGGCTACGAGCAGTACTTC
TRBV25-1	.	.	TRBJ1-5	CASSGGSNQPQHF	TGTGCCAGCAGCGGGGGGTCGAATCAGCCCCAGCATTTT
TRBV11-2	.	.	TRBJ2-7	CASRLGDLIANEQYF	TGTGCCAGCAGGCTTGGGGACCTGATCGCCAACGAGCAGTACTTC